Listed below are T cell receptor beta chains from one sample, sequenced in a study of patients and donors after allogeneic stem cell transplantation. TCRdb itself ran the RT-PCR reads through MiXCR, one entry per CDR3 protein. The table records about 16,000 distinct CDR3 sequences, around a quarter of them present only once. The source material was blood, either unsorted or a sorted T cell fraction (not recorded which). The receptors come from a human donor who was either an allogeneic HSCT recipient or a stem cell or donor lymphocyte infusion donor (not recorded which). It is not recorded whose cells these are; they may come from a transplant donor. CDR3s include the opening cysteine and the closing phenylalanine or tryptophan. D genes are given only for firm matches. Clone sizes are given selectively: once, few, many, or a class where the clone is expanded.

D: -; size: once; J: TRBJ1-1; V: TRBV5-1; length: 15; CDR3: CASSPWRQMNTEAFF; DNA: TGCGCCAGCAGCCCGTGGCGCCAGATGAACACTGAAGCTTTCTTT
D: -; size: -; J: TRBJ2-2; V: TRBV6-2/TRBV6-3; length: 13; CDR3: CASGVKNTGELFF; DNA: TGTGCCAGCGGGGTAAAGAACACCGGGGAGCTGTTTTTT
D: TRBD1; size: few; J: TRBJ1-5; V: TRBV18; length: 14; CDR3: CASSRRQGNQPQHF; DNA: TGTGCCAGCTCACGACGACAGGGTAATCAGCCCCAGCATTTT
D: -; size: medium-sized; J: TRBJ1-3; V: TRBV28; length: 15; CDR3: CASKLLGVSRNTIYF; DNA: TGTGCCAGCAAATTGCTGGGTGTTTCCCGAAACACCATATATTTT
D: -; size: few; J: TRBJ1-5; V: TRBV5-5; length: 14; CDR3: CASSLGRSNQPQHF; DNA: TGTGCCAGCAGCTTGGGGCGTAGCAATCAGCCCCAGCATTTT
D: -; size: few; J: TRBJ1-6; V: TRBV7-9; length: 14; CDR3: CASSPRTYNSPLHF; DNA: TGTGCCAGCAGCCCCCGGACTTATAATTCACCCCTCCACTTT
D: -; size: -; J: TRBJ1-2; V: TRBV6-1; length: 10; CDR3: CASSEWGYTF; DNA: TGTGCCAGCAGTGAATGGGGCTACACCTTC
D: TRBD1; size: -; J: TRBJ1-3; V: TRBV19; length: 20; CDR3: CASSITNNGTGENSGNTIYF; DNA: TGTGCCAGTAGTATCACCAATAACGGGACAGGGGAAAACTCTGGAAACACCATATATTTT
D: TRBD1; size: few; J: TRBJ1-6; V: TRBV6-1; length: 13; CDR3: CASSGTGNSPLHF; DNA: TGTGCCAGCAGCGGGACAGGAAATTCACCCCTCCACTTT
D: TRBD1; size: -; J: TRBJ1-1; V: TRBV5-1; length: 15; CDR3: CASSSSTGFGTEAFF; DNA: TGCGCCAGCAGCTCCTCGACAGGGTTCGGCACTGAAGCTTTCTTT
D: -; size: few; J: TRBJ1-2; V: TRBV20-1; length: 13; CDR3: CSAPRTLDYGYTF; DNA: TGCAGTGCTCCCAGGACCCTGGACTATGGCTACACCTTC
D: -; size: -; J: TRBJ2-1; V: TRBV5-4; length: 16; CDR3: CASSLGQGKALGEQFF; DNA: TGTGCCAGCAGCTTGGGTCAGGGAAAGGCACTAGGTGAGCAGTTCTTC
D: -; size: -; J: TRBJ2-5; V: TRBV4-2; length: 17; CDR3: CASSQESVPGLQETQYF; DNA: TGTGCCAGCAGCCAAGAGAGTGTCCCAGGGTTACAGGAGACCCAGTACTTC
D: TRBD2; size: once; J: TRBJ2-3; V: TRBV29-1; length: 16; CDR3: CSVEGSSGRSTDTQYF; DNA: TGCAGCGTTGAGGGATCTAGCGGGCGGAGCACAGATACGCAGTATTTT
D: TRBD1; size: -; J: TRBJ2-2; V: TRBV3-1; length: 19; CDR3: CASSQFTFRDRVGTGELFF; DNA: TGTGCCAGCAGCCAATTCACATTCCGGGACAGGGTTGGCACCGGGGAGCTGTTTTTT
D: -; size: -; J: TRBJ2-1; V: TRBV20-1; length: 15; CDR3: CSARPFDGGRREQFF; DNA: TGCAGTGCTAGACCCTTTGATGGGGGGCGAAGGGAGCAGTTCTTC
D: -; size: -; J: TRBJ1-2; V: TRBV5-4; length: 13; CDR3: CASSTDVSYGYTF; DNA: TGTGCCAGCAGCACGGACGTTTCTTATGGCTACACCTTC
D: -; size: -; J: TRBJ1-3; V: TRBV3-1; length: 15; CDR3: CASSWDGSSGNTIYF; DNA: TGTGCCAGCAGCTGGGACGGTAGCTCTGGAAACACCATATATTTT
D: -; size: -; J: TRBJ2-2; V: TRBV10-3; length: 16; CDR3: CAISEEPRANTGELFF; DNA: TGTGCCATCAGTGAAGAACCCAGGGCGAACACCGGGGAGCTGTTTTTT
D: TRBD1; size: -; J: TRBJ2-2; V: TRBV10-3; length: 15; CDR3: CATIPDRVFTGELFF; DNA: TGTGCCACCATCCCGGACAGGGTCTTCACCGGGGAGCTGTTTTTT
D: TRBD2; size: once; J: TRBJ2-1; V: TRBV6-5; length: 17; CDR3: CASSYFPSGVGYNEQFF; DNA: TGTGCCAGCAGTTACTTCCCTAGCGGGGTTGGCTACAATGAGCAGTTCTTC
D: TRBD2; size: -; J: TRBJ2-7; V: TRBV9; length: 15; CDR3: CASSVGGLASYEQYF; DNA: TGTGCCAGCAGCGTAGGGGGACTAGCTTCCTACGAGCAGTACTTC
D: -; size: few; J: TRBJ1-1; V: TRBV7-6; length: 13; CDR3: CASSLFGRDEAFF; DNA: TGTGCCAGCAGCCTGTTTGGGCGGGATGAAGCTTTCTTT
D: -; size: few; J: TRBJ1-5; V: TRBV29-1; length: 12; CDR3: CSVAYNNQPQHF; DNA: TGCAGCGTTGCCTACAATAATCAGCCCCAGCATTTT
D: -; size: -; J: TRBJ1-2; V: TRBV7-9; length: 13; CDR3: CASSIFRDYGYTF; DNA: TGTGCCAGCAGCATCTTCAGAGACTATGGCTACACCTTC
D: -; size: few; J: TRBJ1-5; V: TRBV7-3; length: 17; CDR3: CASSFPGTIFRNQPQHF; DNA: TGTGCCAGCAGCTTTCCGGGGACGATTTTCCGAAATCAGCCCCAGCATTTT
D: -; size: -; J: TRBJ1-4; V: TRBV20-1; length: 15; CDR3: CSSRGTSMNNEKLFF; DNA: TGCAGTTCAAGGGGGACAAGTATGAACAATGAAAAACTGTTTTTT
D: TRBD1; size: few; J: TRBJ1-5; V: TRBV12-3/TRBV12-4; length: 15; CDR3: CASRRTGMSNQPQHF; DNA: TGTGCCAGCAGACGGACAGGAATGAGCAATCAGCCCCAGCATTTT
D: -; size: -; J: TRBJ2-5; V: TRBV18; length: 11; CDR3: CASSPRETQYF; DNA: TGTGCCAGCTCACCAAGGGAGACCCAGTACTTC
D: TRBD2; size: -; J: TRBJ2-3; V: TRBV12-3/TRBV12-4; length: 15; CDR3: CASSVWRGGSDTQYF; DNA: TGTGCCAGCAGCGTATGGCGGGGGGGTAGCGATACGCAGTATTTT
D: -; size: -; J: TRBJ1-4; V: TRBV2; length: 13; CDR3: CASSGVEGEKLFF; DNA: TGTGCCAGCAGCGGGGTAGAAGGGGAAAAACTGTTTTTT
D: -; size: -; J: TRBJ1-4; V: TRBV28; length: 14; CDR3: CASSPSGALGKLFF; DNA: TGTGCCAGCAGTCCCTCGGGGGCGCTGGGAAAACTGTTTTTT